This T cell receptor beta chain was found in a study of T-cell reconstitution after alpha-beta-depleted transplantation in children. Molecular barcoding with unique molecular identifiers was used for the TCRbeta library. TCRdb re-called the PCR reads through MiXCR, storing one row per CDR3 protein. Of 190,000 or so distinct CDR3 sequences in the sample, approximately 7% are singletons; the top ten hold 3% to 3.5%. V was clipped by 1 base and J by 4 bases, with 16 bases between them. CDR3 size: 16 residues. The sequence derives from a human donor who donated a stem cell graft to a child with Wiskott-Aldrich syndrome. The chain uses TRBV12-3 or TRBV12-4 and TRBJ1-1, with TRBD1 as a possible D gene (6 bases). Here the sequenced sample was PBMCs from the stem cell graft donor, taken from the stem cell graft. The CDR3 loop is CASSLDGGRGGTEAFF. The CDR3 DNA reads TGTGCCAGCAGTTTAGATGGGGGCAGGGGCGGCACTGAAGCTTTCTTT.